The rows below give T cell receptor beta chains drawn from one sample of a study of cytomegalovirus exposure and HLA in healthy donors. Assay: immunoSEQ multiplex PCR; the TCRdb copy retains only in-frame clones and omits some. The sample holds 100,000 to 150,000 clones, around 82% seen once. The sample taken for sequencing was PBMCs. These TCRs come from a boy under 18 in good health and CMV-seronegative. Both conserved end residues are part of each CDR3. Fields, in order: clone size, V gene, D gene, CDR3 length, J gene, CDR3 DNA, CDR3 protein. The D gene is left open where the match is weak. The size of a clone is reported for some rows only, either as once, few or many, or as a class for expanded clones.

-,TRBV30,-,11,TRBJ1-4,TGTGCCTGGACCCCTTTTGAAAAACTGTTTTTT,CAWTPFEKLFF
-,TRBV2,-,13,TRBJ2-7,TGTGCCAGCAGTGGTATGGACAGCTACGAGCAGTACTTC,CASSGMDSYEQYF
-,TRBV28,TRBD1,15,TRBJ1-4,TGTGCCAGCAGTTTCCCCCAGGGGGCGAGTGAAAAACTGTTTTTT,CASSFPQGASEKLFF
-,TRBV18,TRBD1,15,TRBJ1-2,TGTGCCAGCTCATTGGTCAAGGACAGGGAATATGGCTACACCTTC,CASSLVKDREYGYTF
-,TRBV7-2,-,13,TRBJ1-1,TGTGCCAGCTGCTTAGGGTTGAGCACTGAAGCTTTCTTT,CASCLGLSTEAFF
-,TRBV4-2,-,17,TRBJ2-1,TGTGCCAGCAGCCAAGAAGAAGGGGCCCTGCATCTAAATGAGCAGTTCTTC,CASSQEEGALHLNEQFF
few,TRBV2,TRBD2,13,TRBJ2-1,TGTGCCAGCAGTGATAGTCTAGCGGGACTAGGGTTCTTC,CASSDSLAGLGFF
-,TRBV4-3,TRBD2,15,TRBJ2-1,TGCGCCAGCAGCCAAGATTGGCGGGGGTACAATGAGCAGTTCTTC,CASSQDWRGYNEQFF
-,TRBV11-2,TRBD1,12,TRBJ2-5,TGTGCCAGCAGGACAGGGCCTGAGACCCAGTACTTC,CASRTGPETQYF
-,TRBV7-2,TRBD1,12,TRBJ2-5,TGTGCCAGCTCGGGACAGCCTACTCAGAAGTACTTC,CASSGQPTQKYF
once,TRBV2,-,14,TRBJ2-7,TGTGCCAGCAGTGACCCAAACAGGATCTACGAGCAGTACTTC,CASSDPNRIYEQYF
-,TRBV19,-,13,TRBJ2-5,TGTGCCAGTAGTATCGCGACTGGGGAGACCCAGTACTTC,CASSIATGETQYF
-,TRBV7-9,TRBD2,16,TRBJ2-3,TGTGCCAGCAGCTTCTTGGGCGGGGGGGTTGAAGATACGCAGTATTTT,CASSFLGGGVEDTQYF
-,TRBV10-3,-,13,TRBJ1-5,TGTGCTCATCAGGGTGAAAGCAATCGGCCCCAGCATTTT,CAHQGESNRPQHF
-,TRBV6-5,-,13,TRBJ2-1,TGTGCCAGCACCCAAACTAGGGGGAATGAGCAGTTCTTC,CASTQTRGNEQFF
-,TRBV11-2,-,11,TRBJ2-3,TGTGCCAGCAGCTTAACGGCGGCGCAGTATTTT,CASSLTAAQYF
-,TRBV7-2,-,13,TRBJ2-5,TGTGCCAGCAGCTCTCGGGTCCAAGAGACCCAGTACTTC,CASSSRVQETQYF
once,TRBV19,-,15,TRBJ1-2,TGTGCCAGTAACTACAGGGTGAATTCTAACTATGGCTACACCTTC,CASNYRVNSNYGYTF
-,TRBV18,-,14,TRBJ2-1,TGTGCCAGCTCTCCGGACAGAGGCTACAATGAGCAGTTCTTC,CASSPDRGYNEQFF
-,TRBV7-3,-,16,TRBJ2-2,TGTGCCAGCAGCTATCAGGGGTTTTCGAACACCGGGGAGCTGTTTTTT,CASSYQGFSNTGELFF
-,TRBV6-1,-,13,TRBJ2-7,TGTGCCAGCAGTGAAGGACAAGTCTACGAGCAGTACTTC,CASSEGQVYEQYF
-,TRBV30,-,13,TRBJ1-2,TGTGCCTGGAGCGCCAGGGGTAACTATGGCTACACCTTC,CAWSARGNYGYTF
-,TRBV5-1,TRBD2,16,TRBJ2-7,TGCGCCAGCAGCTTGGGTGGGCTAGCGGGAGATAGGGAGCAGTACTTC,CASSLGGLAGDREQYF
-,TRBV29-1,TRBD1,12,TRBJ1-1,TGCAGCGTGGGACAGGCGAACACTGAAGCTTTCTTT,CSVGQANTEAFF
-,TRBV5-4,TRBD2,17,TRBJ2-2,TGTGCCAGCAGCGCGGGTGTTAGCGGGAGTAACACCGGGGAGCTGTTTTTT,CASSAGVSGSNTGELFF
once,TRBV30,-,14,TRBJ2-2,TGTGCCTACCACCCAGGACTAGGGGGCGGGGAGCTGTTTTTT,CAYHPGLGGGELFF
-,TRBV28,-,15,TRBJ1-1,TGTGCCAGCAGTCAAGTTCTCATGGTCGGGACTGAAGCTTTCTTT,CASSQVLMVGTEAFF
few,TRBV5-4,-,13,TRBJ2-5,TGTGCCAGCAGCGAGCAGGGTACGGAGACCCAGTACTTC,CASSEQGTETQYF
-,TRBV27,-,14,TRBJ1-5,TGTGCCAGCAGCGTACAGGGTAGCAATCAGCCCCAGCATTTT,CASSVQGSNQPQHF
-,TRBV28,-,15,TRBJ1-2,TGTGCCAGCAGTATCCCCCGGGGGTCGGACTATGGCTACACCTTC,CASSIPRGSDYGYTF
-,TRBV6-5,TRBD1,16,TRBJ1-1,TGTGCCAGCAGTTATGAGGGGGGGACAGGCCAGGAGGAAGCTTTCTTT,CASSYEGGTGQEEAFF
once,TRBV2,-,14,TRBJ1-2,TGTGCCAGCAGTGAAGCGATAGGGAGGGATGGCTACACCTTC,CASSEAIGRDGYTF
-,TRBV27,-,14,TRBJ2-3,TGTGCCAGCAGTACCTCCGGGGAGCCAGATACGCAGTATTTT,CASSTSGEPDTQYF
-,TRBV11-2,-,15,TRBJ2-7,TGTGCCAGCAGCCATTTTACGGGACATCGCTACGAGCAGTACTTC,CASSHFTGHRYEQYF
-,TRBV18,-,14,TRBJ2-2,TGTGCCAGCTCACCAGTAAAATCGACCGGGGAGCTGTTTTTT,CASSPVKSTGELFF
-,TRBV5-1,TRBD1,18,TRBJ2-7,TGCGCCAGCAGCTTGGGGGCGGGACAGGTGACCGTGGGTGACGAGCAGTACTTC,CASSLGAGQVTVGDEQYF
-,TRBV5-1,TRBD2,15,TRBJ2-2,TGCGCCAGCAGACGAGCGGGAGAAGGTACCGGGGAGCTGTTTTTT,CASRRAGEGTGELFF
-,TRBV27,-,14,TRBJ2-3,TGTGCCAGCAGTTTATCCTGGAGGGGAGATACGCAGTATTTT,CASSLSWRGDTQYF
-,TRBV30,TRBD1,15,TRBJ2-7,TGTGCCTGGAGTCCCATTGGGACAGGGGGCTACGAGCAGTACTTC,CAWSPIGTGGYEQYF
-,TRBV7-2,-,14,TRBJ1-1,TGTGCCAGCAGCTTAGAACAAAAAAACCCTGAAGCTTTCTTT,CASSLEQKNPEAFF
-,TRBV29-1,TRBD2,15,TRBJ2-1,TGCAGCGTTGAAGACCCCGGAGCGGGAACGAATGAGCAGTTCTTC,CSVEDPGAGTNEQFF
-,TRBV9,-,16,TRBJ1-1,TGTGCCAGCAGCCTCCCTCCTCTGACAGCGAACACTGAAGCTTTCTTT,CASSLPPLTANTEAFF
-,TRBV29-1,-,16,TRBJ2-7,TGCAGCGTCCCTGGAAGCAACAGCCTGAGCTCCTACGAGCAGTACTTC,CSVPGSNSLSSYEQYF
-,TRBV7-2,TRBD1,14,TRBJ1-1,TGTGCCAGCAGCTTAGGAGACAGGGCCACTGAAGCTTTCTTT,CASSLGDRATEAFF
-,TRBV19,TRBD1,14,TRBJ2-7,TGTGCCAGTAGGGGGGGACAGGGAACGTACGAGCAGTACTTC,CASRGGQGTYEQYF
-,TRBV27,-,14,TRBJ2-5,TGTGCCAGCAGTTTACGGGGGTCGGTCGGGACCCAGTACTTC,CASSLRGSVGTQYF
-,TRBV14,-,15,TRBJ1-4,TGTGCCAGCAGCCAAGTAGGGGCGGTGGGAGAAAAACTGTTTTTT,CASSQVGAVGEKLFF
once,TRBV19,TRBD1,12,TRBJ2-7,TGTGCCAGTAGTCACAGGGGCTACGAGCAGTACTTC,CASSHRGYEQYF
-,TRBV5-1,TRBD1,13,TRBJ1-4,TGCGCCAGCAGACGCAGGGGGCGGGAAAAACTGTTTTTT,CASRRRGREKLFF
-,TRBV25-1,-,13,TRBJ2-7,TGTGCCAGCAGTGGTTCAGGGCGCTTGGAGCAGTACTTC,CASSGSGRLEQYF
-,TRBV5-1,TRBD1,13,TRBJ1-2,TGCGCCAGCAGCTCCGGACAGGGCTATGGCTACACCTTC,CASSSGQGYGYTF
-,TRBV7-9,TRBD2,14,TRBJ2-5,TGTGCCAGCACCCATAGCGGCGGGGGGGAGACCCAGTACTTC,CASTHSGGGETQYF
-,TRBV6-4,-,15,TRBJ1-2,TGTGCCAGCAGCCCCAGCGCTCAAAGGAGCTATGGCTACACCTTC,CASSPSAQRSYGYTF
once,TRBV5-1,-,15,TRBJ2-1,TGCGCCAGCAGCTTGGGAGATAGCTCCTACAATGAGCAGTTCTTC,CASSLGDSSYNEQFF
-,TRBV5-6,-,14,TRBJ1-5,TGTGCCAGCAGCCTCGGACAGAACAATCAGCCCCAGCATTTT,CASSLGQNNQPQHF
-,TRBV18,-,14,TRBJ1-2,TGTGCCAGCTCACCAGATAGTCAGGGATATGGCTACACCTTC,CASSPDSQGYGYTF
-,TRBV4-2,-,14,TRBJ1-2,TGTGCCAGCAGCCAAGATACTCTCACCTATGGCTACACCTTC,CASSQDTLTYGYTF